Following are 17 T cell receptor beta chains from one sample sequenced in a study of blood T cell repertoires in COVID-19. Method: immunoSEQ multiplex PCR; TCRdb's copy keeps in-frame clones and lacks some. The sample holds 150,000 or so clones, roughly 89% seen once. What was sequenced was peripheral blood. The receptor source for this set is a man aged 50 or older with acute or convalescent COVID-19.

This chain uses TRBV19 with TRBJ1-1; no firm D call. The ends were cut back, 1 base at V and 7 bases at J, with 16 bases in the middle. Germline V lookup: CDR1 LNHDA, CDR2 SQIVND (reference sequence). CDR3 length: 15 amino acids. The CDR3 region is CASSIGGVSVVEAFF. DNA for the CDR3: TGTGCCAGTAGTATAGGCGGAGTGTCCGTCGTTGAAGCTTTCTTT. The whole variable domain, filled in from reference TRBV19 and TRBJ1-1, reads DGGITQSPKYLFRKEGQNVTLSCEQNLNHDAMYWYRQDPGQGLRLIYYSQIVNDFQKGDIAEGYSVSREKKESFPLTVTSAQKNPTAFYLCASSIGGVSVVEAFFGQGTRLTVV.

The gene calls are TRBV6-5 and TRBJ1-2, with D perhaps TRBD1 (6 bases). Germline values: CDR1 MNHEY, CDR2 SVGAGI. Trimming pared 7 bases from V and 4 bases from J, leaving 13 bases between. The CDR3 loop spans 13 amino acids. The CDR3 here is CASNSQGGYGYTF. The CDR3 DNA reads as TGTGCCAGCAACTCACAGGGTGGCTATGGCTACACCTTC.

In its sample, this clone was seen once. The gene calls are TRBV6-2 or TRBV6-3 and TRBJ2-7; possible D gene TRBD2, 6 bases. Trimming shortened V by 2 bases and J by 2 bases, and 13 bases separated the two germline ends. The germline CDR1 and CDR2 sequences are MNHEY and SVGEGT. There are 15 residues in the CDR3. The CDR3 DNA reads TGTGCCAGCAGTTACATTCCGGACTACCCCTACGAGCAGTACTTC. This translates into CASSYIPDYPYEQYF.

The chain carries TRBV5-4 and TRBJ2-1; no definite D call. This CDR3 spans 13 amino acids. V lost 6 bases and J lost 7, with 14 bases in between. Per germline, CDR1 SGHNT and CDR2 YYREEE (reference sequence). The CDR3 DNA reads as TGTGCCAGCACCGATTTTACAGTGAATGAGCAGTTCTTC. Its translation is CASTDFTVNEQFF.

Written as DNA, the CDR3 is TGTGCCAGCAGCCAAGACATTCTTAGCTATGGCTACACCTTC. Its translation is CASSQDILSYGYTF. V usage is TRBV4-2 and J usage is TRBJ1-2, with D hard to call. V dropped 0 bases and J dropped 4 bases, with 9 bases sitting between them. The CDR3 is made up of 14 amino acids. CDR1 is LGHNA and CDR2 is YNFKEQ in the germline V gene.

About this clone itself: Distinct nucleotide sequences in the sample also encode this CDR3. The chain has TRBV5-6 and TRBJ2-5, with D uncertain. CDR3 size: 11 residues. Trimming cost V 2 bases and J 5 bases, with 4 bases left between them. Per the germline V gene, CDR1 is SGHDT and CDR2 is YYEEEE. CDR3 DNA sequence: TGTGCCAGCAGCTTTGGCGAGACCCAGTACTTC. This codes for CASSFGETQYF. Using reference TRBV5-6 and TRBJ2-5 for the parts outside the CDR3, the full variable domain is DAGVTQSPTHLIKTRGQQVTLRCSPKSGHDTVSWYQQALGQGPQFIFQYYEEEERQRGNFPDRFSGHQFPNYSSELNVNALLLGDSALYLCASSFGETQYFGPGTRLLVL.

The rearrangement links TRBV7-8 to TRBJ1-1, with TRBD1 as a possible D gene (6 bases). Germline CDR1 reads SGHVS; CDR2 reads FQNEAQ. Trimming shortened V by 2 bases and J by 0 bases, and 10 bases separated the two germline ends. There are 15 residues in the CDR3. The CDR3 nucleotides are TGTGCCAGCAGCTTACCAGGGGCCTTGAACACTGAAGCTTTCTTT. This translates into CASSLPGALNTEAFF.

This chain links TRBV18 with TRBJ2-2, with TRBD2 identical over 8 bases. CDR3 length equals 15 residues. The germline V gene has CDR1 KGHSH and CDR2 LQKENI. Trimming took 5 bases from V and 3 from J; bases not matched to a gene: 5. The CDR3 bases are TGTGCCAGCTCATCGACTAGCGTCGACACCGGGGAGCTGTTTTTT. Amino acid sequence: CASSSTSVDTGELFF.

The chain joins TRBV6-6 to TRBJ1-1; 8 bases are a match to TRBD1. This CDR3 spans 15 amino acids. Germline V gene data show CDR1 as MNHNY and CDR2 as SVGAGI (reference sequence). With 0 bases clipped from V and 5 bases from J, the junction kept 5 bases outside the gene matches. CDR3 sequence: CASSYSTGVGTEAFF. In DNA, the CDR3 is TGTGCCAGCAGTTACTCGACAGGGGTGGGGACTGAAGCTTTCTTT.

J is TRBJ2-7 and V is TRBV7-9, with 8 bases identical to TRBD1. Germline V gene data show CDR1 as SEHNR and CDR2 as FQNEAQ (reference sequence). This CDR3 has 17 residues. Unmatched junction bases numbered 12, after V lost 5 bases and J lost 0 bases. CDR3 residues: CASSPVPDRGLSYEQYV. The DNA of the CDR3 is TGTGCCAGCAGCCCCGTACCCGACAGGGGTCTCTCCTACGAGCAGTACGTC.

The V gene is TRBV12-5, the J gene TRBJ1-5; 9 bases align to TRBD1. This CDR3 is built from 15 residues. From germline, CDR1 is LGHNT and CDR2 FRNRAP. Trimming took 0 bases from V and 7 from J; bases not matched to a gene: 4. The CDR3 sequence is CASGLVGTGSQPQHF. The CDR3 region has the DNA TGTGCTAGTGGTTTGGTAGGGACAGGGTCACAGCCCCAGCATTTT.

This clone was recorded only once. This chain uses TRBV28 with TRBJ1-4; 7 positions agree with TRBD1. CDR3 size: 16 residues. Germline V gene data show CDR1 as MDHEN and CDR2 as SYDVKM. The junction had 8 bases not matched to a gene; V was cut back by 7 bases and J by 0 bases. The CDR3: CASNPTGRSTNEKLFF. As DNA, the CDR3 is TGTGCCAGCAACCCGACAGGGAGATCAACTAATGAAAAACTGTTTTTT.

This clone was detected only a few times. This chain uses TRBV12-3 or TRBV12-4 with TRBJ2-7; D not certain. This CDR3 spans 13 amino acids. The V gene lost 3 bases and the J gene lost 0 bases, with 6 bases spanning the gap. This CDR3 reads CASSFSTSYEQYF. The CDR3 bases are TGTGCCAGCAGTTTCTCTACCTCCTACGAGCAGTACTTC.

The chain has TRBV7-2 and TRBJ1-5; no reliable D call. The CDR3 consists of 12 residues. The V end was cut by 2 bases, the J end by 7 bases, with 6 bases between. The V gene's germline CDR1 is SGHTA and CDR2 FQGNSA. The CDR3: CASSLPGQPQHF. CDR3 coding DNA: TGTGCCAGCAGCTTACCGGGACAGCCCCAGCATTTT. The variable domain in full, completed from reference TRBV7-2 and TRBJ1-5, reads GAGVSQSPSNKVTEKGKDVELRCDPISGHTALYWYRQSLGQGLEFLIYFQGNSAPDKSGLPSDRFSAERTGGSVSTLTIQRTQQEDSAVYLCASSLPGQPQHFGDGTRLSIL.

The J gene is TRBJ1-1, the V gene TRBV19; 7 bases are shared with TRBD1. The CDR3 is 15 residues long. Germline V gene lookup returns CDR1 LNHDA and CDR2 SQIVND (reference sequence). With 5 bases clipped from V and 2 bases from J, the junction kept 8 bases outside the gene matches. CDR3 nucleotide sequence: TGTGCCAGTAGTCCACAGGGGAGTTTCAACACTGAAGCTTTCTTT. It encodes CASSPQGSFNTEAFF.

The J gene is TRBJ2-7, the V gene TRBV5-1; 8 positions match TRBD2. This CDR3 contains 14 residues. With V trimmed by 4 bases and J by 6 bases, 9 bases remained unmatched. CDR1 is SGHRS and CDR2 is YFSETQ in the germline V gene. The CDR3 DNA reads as TGCGCCAGCAGCCCTAGCGGGTTATCAGGCGAGCAGTACTTC. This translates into CASSPSGLSGEQYF.

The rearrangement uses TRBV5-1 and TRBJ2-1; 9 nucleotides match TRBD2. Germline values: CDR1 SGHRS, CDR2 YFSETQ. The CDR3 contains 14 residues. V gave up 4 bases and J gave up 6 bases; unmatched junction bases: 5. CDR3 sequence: CASSLGTSLNEQFF. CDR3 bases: TGCGCCAGCAGCCTAGGGACTAGCCTCAATGAGCAGTTCTTC.